These 29 T cell receptor beta chains were sequenced from one sample in a study of CXCR4 blockade with PD-1 therapy in pancreatic cancer. The method was immunoSEQ multiplex PCR; TCRdb's version includes in-frame clones alone and lacks a portion of them. This table has several thousand clones, 57% appearing once. Material: tumor tissue. These receptors were obtained from a human donor with pancreatic ductal adenocarcinoma.

This clone was observed a few times. V is TRBV19 and J is TRBJ2-3; TRBD2 matches at 7 bases. Germline CDR1 and CDR2: LNHDA and SQIVND (reference sequence). The V gene end was trimmed by 4 bases and the J gene end by 0 bases; junction bases not matched to a gene: 7. This CDR3 is built from 16 residues. The CDR3 sequence: CASSTASGASTDTQYF. CDR3 nucleotides: TGTGCCAGTAGTACCGCTAGCGGCGCTAGCACAGATACGCAGTATTTT.

V and J are TRBV11-3 and TRBJ2-1; 8 nucleotides agree with TRBD2. The trim removed 3 bases at V and 5 bases at J, leaving 6 bases unmatched. This CDR3 spans 15 amino acids. CDR1 and CDR2 (germline): SGHNT, YENEEA. Written as DNA, the CDR3 is TGTGCCAGCAGCTTGGGCGGGAGGAATGACAATGAGCAGTTCTTC. This translates into CASSLGGRNDNEQFF. Combining the CDR3 with reference TRBV11-3 and TRBJ2-1 gives the whole variable domain EAGVVQSPRYKIIEKKQPVAFWCNPISGHNTLYWYLQNLGQGPELLIRYENEEAVDDSQLPKDRFSAERLKGVDSTLKIQPAELGDSAVYLCASSLGGRNDNEQFFGPGTRLTVL.

In its sample, this clone ranks as medium-sized. The gene calls are TRBV6-8 and TRBJ2-3; TRBD2 matches at 8 bases. This CDR3 has 16 amino acids. Looked up from germline, CDR1 is MNHGY and CDR2 is SAAAGT. With V trimmed by 5 bases and J by 2 bases, 9 bases remained unmatched. The CDR3 sequence: CASSNRLASFTDTQYF. The DNA for the CDR3 is TGTGCCAGCAGTAACCGACTAGCGAGCTTCACAGATACGCAGTATTTT.

This sequence joins TRBV18 and TRBJ2-7; possibly TRBD1 for D (5 bases). The V end was cut by 3 bases, the J end by 9 bases, with 18 bases between. The V gene's germline CDR1 is KGHSH and CDR2 LQKENI. This CDR3 is 14 amino acids long. The CDR3 loop is CASSPGVGPLGQYF. In DNA form, the CDR3 reads TGTGCCAGCTCACCGGGCGTGGGGCCCCTTGGGCAGTACTTC.

The chain has TRBV11-3 and TRBJ2-2; 7 positions agree with TRBD2. CDR3 size: 14 residues. Germline V gene lookup returns CDR1 SGHNT and CDR2 YENEEA. With V trimmed by 5 bases and J by 4 bases, 4 bases remained unmatched. The DNA of the CDR3 is TGTGCCAGCAGCGGGACTACTGGCACCGGGGAGCTGTTTTTT. Protein sequence: CASSGTTGTGELFF.

The chain carries TRBV23-1 and TRBJ1-4; D ambiguous. TRBV23-1 falls under the ORF class, with uncertain function. The CDR3 covers 13 residues. Trimming stripped 6 bases from V and 7 bases from J, with 12 bases between. The CDR3 sequence is CASSERWGEKLFF. In DNA, the CDR3 is TGCGCCAGCAGCGAAAGGTGGGGTGAAAAACTGTTTTTT.

The J gene is TRBJ2-1, the V gene TRBV11-3; TRBD1 is a possible D gene (6 bases). The ends were cut back, 5 bases at V and 0 bases at J, with 14 bases in the middle. Germline values: CDR1 SGHNT, CDR2 YENEEA. This CDR3 is 16 amino acids long. The CDR3: CASSPLQGTSYNEQFF. The CDR3 DNA reads as TGTGCCAGCAGCCCCCTACAGGGTACCTCCTACAATGAGCAGTTCTTC.

This clone was observed once. The rearrangement uses TRBV29-1 and TRBJ2-5; TRBD2 might be the D (5 bases). Germline CDR1 and CDR2: SQVTM and ANQGSEA. The CDR3 is made up of 14 amino acids. Trimming removed 6 bases from V and 5 bases from J, with 19 bases in between. The CDR3 DNA follows: TGCAGCGTCGTGGGCGGACTGTCTGCCGAGACCCAGTACTTC. The encoded protein is CSVVGGLSAETQYF.

The chain has TRBV9 and TRBJ1-3; D is perhaps TRBD1 (6 bases). Germline lookup yields CDR1 SGDLS and CDR2 YYNGEE. V was pared by 2 bases and J by 1 base, with 13 bases between. The CDR3 length is 16 residues. CDR3: CASSVGTGFSGNTIYF. The CDR3 coding sequence is TGTGCCAGCAGCGTTGGAACAGGGTTTTCTGGAAACACCATATATTTT.

The chain is built from TRBV14 and TRBJ2-7; the D is unclear. The V end was cut by 0 bases, the J end by 1 base, with 7 bases between. CDR1 SGHDN and CDR2 FVKESK come from the germline V gene. There are 14 residues in the CDR3. In DNA form, the CDR3 reads TGTGCCAGCAGCCAAGATGTCTATTCCTACGAGCAGTACTTC. This sequence encodes CASSQDVYSYEQYF.

CDR3 DNA sequence: TGTGCCAGTAGCACAAAACAGGGCGGCTACAATGAGCAGTTCTTC. It yields the protein CASSTKQGGYNEQFF. The V and J genes are TRBV19 and TRBJ2-1, with D perhaps TRBD1 (6 bases). CDR3 length equals 15 residues. Germline V gives CDR1 LNHDA, CDR2 SQIVND (reference sequence). The ends were cut back, 6 bases at V and 3 bases at J, with 15 bases in the middle.

The chain joins TRBV14 to TRBJ2-7, with 9 positions matching TRBD1. Trimming at V came to 3 bases and at J to 5 bases, leaving 11 bases not matched to a gene. The germline CDR1 and CDR2 sequences are SGHDN and FVKESK. The CDR3 consists of 16 residues. CDR3 loop: CASSHRPGQGSHEQYF. CDR3 bases: TGTGCCAGCAGCCACCGCCCAGGACAGGGGTCCCACGAGCAGTACTTC.

The rearrangement joins TRBV12-1 to TRBJ2-3; the table names TRBD2, a call not compared with the DNA. TRBV12-1 counts as a pseudogene. The CDR3 sequence is 16 residues long. In DNA form, the CDR3 reads TGTGCCAGCAGCTTTGTGCGAGAAGAGGGAACAGATACGCAGTATTTT. Its protein product is CASSFVREEGTDTQYF.

This clone was seen more than once but under ten times. The V and J genes are TRBV11-3 and TRBJ2-1; 14 bases match TRBD2. CDR3 size: 15 residues. J gave up 9 bases and V 3 bases, and 4 bases lay outside the gene matches. Germline CDR1 and CDR2: SGHNT and YENEEA. The CDR3 here is CASSLGLAGVSEQFF. As DNA, the CDR3 is TGTGCCAGCAGCTTGGGACTAGCGGGAGTCTCTGAGCAGTTCTTC.

This CDR3 reads CASSSPGLAGDEQFF. DNA for the CDR3: TGTGCCAGCAGTTCTCCGGGACTAGCGGGAGATGAGCAGTTCTTC. The chain uses TRBV6-8 and TRBJ2-1; TRBD2 agrees at 14 bases. J gave up 8 bases and V 4 bases, and 4 bases lay outside the gene matches. The CDR3 loop spans 15 amino acids. CDR1 MNHGY and CDR2 SAAAGT come from the germline V gene.

J is TRBJ2-3 and V is TRBV30; TRBD2 agrees at 8 bases. CDR1 is GTSNPN, CDR2 SVGIG, per germline (reference sequence). J was trimmed by 3 bases and V by 6 bases; bases with no gene match: 11. The CDR3 length is 15 residues. CDR3 bases: TGTGCCTGCCCCCAGGCGGGAGGACGTACAGATACGCAGTATTTT. Translation: CACPQAGGRTDTQYF.

The CDR3 coding sequence is TGTGCCAGTAGTTTGGGGAGGACAGGAAGGGGATACGAGCAGTACTTC. Translated, it gives CASSLGRTGRGYEQYF. This chain links TRBV19 with TRBJ2-7; D may be TRBD1 (7 bases). Trimming removed 5 bases from V and 4 bases from J, with 21 bases in between. The CDR3 consists of 16 residues. Germline CDR1 LNHDA, CDR2 SQIVND (reference sequence).

This rearrangement joins TRBV10-2 to TRBJ1-1; D is uncertain. The CDR3 loop spans 13 amino acids. Trimming cost V 9 bases and J 7 bases, with 18 bases left between them. Looked up from germline, CDR1 is WSHSY and CDR2 is SAAADI. The CDR3 nucleotides are TGCGCCAGTGCTCGGACGGAGGCGAGTGAAGCTTTCTTT. Translation gives CASARTEASEAFF.

V is TRBV5-1 and J is TRBJ2-3; TRBD2 aligns across 15 bases. This CDR3 contains 16 residues. The germline V gene has CDR1 SGHRS and CDR2 YFSETQ. V shed 4 bases, J shed 3 bases, and the junction held 3 bases outside the gene matches. This chain's CDR3 is CASSPGLAGGTDTQYF. The CDR3 DNA sequence: TGCGCCAGCAGCCCGGGACTAGCGGGAGGTACAGATACGCAGTATTTT. Combining the CDR3 with reference TRBV5-1 and TRBJ2-3 gives the whole variable domain KAGVTQTPRYLIKTRGQQVTLSCSPISGHRSVSWYQQTPGQGLQFLFEYFSETQRNKGNFPGRFSGRQFSNSRSEMNVSTLELGDSALYLCASSPGLAGGTDTQYFGPGTRLTVL.

The chain recombines TRBV29-1 with TRBJ1-1; TRBD1 matches at 9 bases. V dropped 5 bases and J dropped 4; count of bases not matched to a gene: 5. This CDR3 has 13 amino acids. CDR1 is SQVTM and CDR2 is ANQGSEA in the germline V gene. DNA of the CDR3: TGCAGCGTTTTAACAGGGGGCGGCACTGAAGCTTTCTTT. Translation: CSVLTGGGTEAFF.

V usage is TRBV7-5 and J usage is TRBJ2-3; the table's TRBD2 call for D was not verified on the DNA. TRBV7-5 represents a pseudogene. This CDR3 region has 15 residues. DNA for the CDR3: TGTGCCAGCAGCTTAGTTAGGGGGAGGGCAGATACGCAGTATTTT. This encodes CASSLVRGRADTQYF.

CDR3 coding DNA: TGCGCCAGCAGCCCGATTAAGGGGGCGGGAGTGGCCGGCGAGCAGTACTTC. It is translated as CASSPIKGAGVAGEQYF. The J gene is TRBJ2-7, the V gene TRBV23-1; D tentatively fits TRBD1 or TRBD2 (7 bases each). TRBV23-1 is known as an ORF, though its function is uncertain. This CDR3 is built from 17 residues. V was trimmed by 6 bases and J by 6 bases, leaving 27 bases between them.

This clone was picked up one time. The rearrangement links TRBV25-1 to TRBJ1-4; 8 bases are shared with TRBD1. V was pared by 8 bases and J by 5 bases, with 4 bases of the junction left unmatched. This CDR3 contains 13 residues. Germline CDR1 is MGHDK and CDR2 is SYGVNS. CDR3 nucleotides: TGTGCCAGCGTTCGGACAGGGAATGAAAAACTGTTTTTT. Translation gives CASVRTGNEKLFF.

V gene TRBV9 combines with J gene TRBJ1-5; 7 bases are a match to TRBD1. CDR1 is SGDLS, CDR2 YYNGEE, per germline. The CDR3 is 14 amino acids. After removal of 4 bases from V and 3 bases from J, the junction contained 4 bases not matched to a gene. The CDR3 protein is CASSPGTDNQPQHF. CDR3 DNA: TGTGCCAGCAGCCCCGGGACAGACAATCAGCCCCAGCATTTT.

A few counts support this clone. The chain combines TRBV15 with TRBJ2-3, with 8 bases matching TRBD1. Trimming at V came to 0 bases and at J to 1 base, leaving 0 bases not matched to a gene. This CDR3 has 15 residues. The germline CDR1 and CDR2 sequences are LNHNV and YYDKDF (reference sequence). Here the CDR3 reads CATSREDRGTDTQYF. The CDR3 nucleotides are TGTGCCACCAGCAGAGAGGACAGGGGCACAGATACGCAGTATTTT.

This clone was detected once. This rearrangement joins TRBV11-3 to TRBJ2-2; D is perhaps TRBD2 (5 bases). CDR1 is SGHNT, CDR2 YENEEA, per germline. Trimming shortened V by 1 base and J by 3 bases, and 9 bases separated the two germline ends. This CDR3 spans 15 amino acids. The chain's CDR3 is CASSLVAGDTGELFF. The DNA of the CDR3 is TGTGCCAGCAGCTTAGTGGCGGGCGACACCGGGGAGCTGTTTTTT.

The rearrangement links TRBV9 to TRBJ2-3, with no clear D. The ends were cut back, 3 bases at V and 4 bases at J, with 6 bases in the middle. The CDR3 sequence is 12 residues long. Germline CDR1 reads SGDLS; CDR2 reads YYNGEE. The CDR3 nucleotides read TGTGCCAGCAGCGACGGTTCAGATACGCAGTATTTT. This translates into CASSDGSDTQYF.

The chain employs TRBV10-2 and TRBJ2-2; D might be TRBD1 or TRBD2, each matching 6 bases. CDR1 and CDR2 (germline): WSHSY, SAAADI. This CDR3 contains 14 residues. V shed 9 bases and J shed 4 bases, with 15 bases lying between them. The CDR3 region is CASSRGRGTGELFF. The CDR3 bases are TGCGCCAGTAGTCGGGGGCGCGGCACCGGGGAGCTGTTTTTT.

The chain employs TRBV28 and TRBJ2-7; perhaps D is TRBD1 or TRBD2 (7 bases each). The ends were cut back, 7 bases at V and 0 bases at J, with 16 bases in the middle. The CDR3 totals 15 residues. Looked up from germline, CDR1 is MDHEN and CDR2 is SYDVKM. This chain's CDR3 is CASTKAGQSSYEQYF. In nucleotides, the CDR3 is TGTGCCAGCACCAAAGCGGGACAGAGCTCCTACGAGCAGTACTTC.